A single sample is the source of the 20 T cell receptor beta chains below, sequenced in a study of blood T cell repertoires in COVID-19. This table comes from immunoSEQ multiplex PCR, and its TCRdb copy is limited to in-frame clones, with some not included. The sample lists some 270,000 clones, approximately 89% seen once, with about 3% in the top ten. Sequencing was carried out using PBMCs or T cells enriched from blood (not recorded which). Source of these receptors: a man aged 35-49 years who had been exposed to COVID-19.

This clone is a singleton in its sample. The chain has TRBV27 and TRBJ1-1, with D perhaps matching TRBD1 (6 bases). The CDR3 has 14 residues. Trimming shortened V by 1 base and J by 5 bases, and 11 bases separated the two germline ends. The V gene's germline CDR1 is MNHEY and CDR2 SMNVEV (reference sequence). The CDR3 DNA sequence: TGTGCCAGCAGTTTATACACGAGGGGGACTGAAGCTTTCTTT. Its protein is CASSLYTRGTEAFF.

The chain joins TRBV7-2 to TRBJ1-1, with D possibly being TRBD1 (5 bases). The CDR3 covers 17 residues. V lost 2 bases to trimming and J lost 4 bases, with 20 bases between them. CDR1 and CDR2 (germline): SGHTA, FQGNSA. This CDR3 reads CASSLISGSGGSTEAFF. As DNA, the CDR3 is TGTGCCAGCAGCTTAATATCCGGAAGTGGGGGGAGCACTGAAGCTTTCTTT.

The sample holds one count of this clone. The chain's CDR3 is CASSIDRGETQYF. The CDR3 DNA sequence: TGTGCCAGCAGTATCGACAGGGGGGAGACCCAGTACTTC. The chain links TRBV12-3 or TRBV12-4 to TRBJ2-5; TRBD1 aligns across 9 bases. The junction had 3 bases not matched to a gene; V was cut back by 5 bases and J by 5 bases. The length of the CDR3 is 13 residues.

This clone has more than one count but fewer than ten. This chain connects TRBV12-5 to TRBJ1-2; TRBD1 might be the D (5 bases). CDR1 is LGHNT, CDR2 FRNRAP, per germline. The CDR3 covers 13 residues. Trimming took 3 bases from V and 5 from J, leaving 10 bases between them. The CDR3 spells CASGFDGGYGYTF. The CDR3 DNA follows: TGTGCTAGTGGTTTCGACGGGGGGTATGGCTACACCTTC. Full variable domain (outside the CDR3, taken from reference TRBV12-5 and TRBJ1-2): DARVTQTPRHKVTEMGQEVTMRCQPILGHNTVFWYRQTMMQGLELLAYFRNRAPLDDSGMPKDRFSAEMPDATLATLKIQPSEPRDSAVYFCASGFDGGYGYTFGSGTRLTVV.

The V call is TRBV10-3, the J call TRBJ2-7; 9 bases fit TRBD1. J gave up 2 bases and V 4 bases, and 9 bases lay outside the gene matches. This CDR3 is built from 16 residues. Germline CDR1 and CDR2: ENHRY and SYGVKD. CDR3 in DNA: TGTGCCATCAGTGGAAACCCGGGACAGGGAACCTACGAGCAGTACTTC. Translated: CAISGNPGQGTYEQYF.

This clone was picked up one time. The V and J genes are TRBV20-1 and TRBJ1-2; 7 nucleotides match TRBD1. Germline V gives CDR1 DFQATT, CDR2 SNEGSKA (reference sequence). Unmatched junction bases numbered 4, after V lost 1 base and J lost 14 bases. CDR3 size: 10 residues. The CDR3 sequence: CSARGAGGTF. CDR3 sequence (DNA): TGCAGTGCTAGAGGGGCAGGGGGTACCTTC.

The chain recombines TRBV5-4 with TRBJ2-4; D is perhaps TRBD2 (6 bases). Germline V gives CDR1 SGHNT, CDR2 YYREEE (reference sequence). This CDR3 has 15 amino acids. Trimming removed 6 bases at V and 4 bases at J, with 17 bases between. CDR3 sequence: CASTVGGGRKNIQYF. Here the CDR3 DNA reads TGTGCCAGCACCGTGGGGGGAGGTCGTAAAAACATTCAGTACTTC.

V usage is TRBV5-1 and J usage is TRBJ2-7; a weak D match, TRBD2 (6 bases). V was clipped by 4 bases and J by 6 bases, with 17 bases between them. This CDR3 comprises 14 residues. The germline V gene has CDR1 SGHRS and CDR2 YFSETQ. CDR3 DNA sequence: TGCGCCAGCAGCAATGATACCCCCGGGGGCGAGCAGTACTTC. It specifies CASSNDTPGGEQYF.

This clone was detected a few times. The chain recombines TRBV7-2 with TRBJ1-5; D unclear. With 1 base removed from V and 3 bases from J, the gap between germline ends came to 7 bases. This CDR3 has 14 amino acids. CDR1 SGHTA and CDR2 FQGNSA come from the germline V gene. The CDR3 nucleotides read TGTGCCAGCAGCTTAGTGGCATTCAATCAGCCCCAGCATTTT. Amino acid sequence: CASSLVAFNQPQHF.

Details on this clone: In the same sample, other DNA sequences code for this CDR3. The J gene is TRBJ2-5, the V gene TRBV3-1 (or the pseudogene TRBV3-2); the D gene is possibly TRBD2 (5 bases). Trimming removed 1 base at V and 2 bases at J, with 8 bases between. Germline CDR1 is LGHDT and CDR2 is YNNKEL (reference sequence). CDR3 length: 14 amino acids. The CDR3 coding sequence is TGTGCCAGCAGCCAAGGCGGGCTGCAAGAGACCCAGTACTTC. This translates into CASSQGGLQETQYF.

The rearrangement uses TRBV5-1 and TRBJ1-1; D unclear. V lost 4 bases and J 1 base, leaving 20 bases between the germline ends. The CDR3 sequence is 17 residues long. Germline lookup yields CDR1 SGHRS and CDR2 YFSETQ. CDR3 nucleotide sequence: TGCGCCAGCAGCCGCAATTCCGGGAGCCGCACGAACACTGAAGCTTTCTTT. The encoded protein is CASSRNSGSRTNTEAFF.

The chain employs TRBV18 and TRBJ1-6, with unresolved D. Germline CDR1 is KGHSH and CDR2 is LQKENI. The CDR3 contains 13 residues. Trimming removed 2 bases at V and 7 bases at J, with 6 bases between. The CDR3, as DNA: TGTGCCAGCTCACCAGCCAGAAATTCACCCCTCCACTTT. It translates to CASSPARNSPLHF.

The chain joins TRBV6-2 or TRBV6-3 to TRBJ2-7, with TRBD2 matching 7 bases. CDR1 is MNHEY, CDR2 SVGEGT, per germline. Unmatched junction bases numbered 7, after V lost 5 bases and J lost 0 bases. The CDR3 spans 15 residues. This chain's CDR3 is CASSRSSGRSYEQYF. The CDR3 DNA is TGTGCCAGCAGTAGATCTAGCGGCCGCTCCTACGAGCAGTACTTC.

The chain joins TRBV24-1 to TRBJ2-3; TRBD1 agrees at 9 bases. Germline trimming cut 10 bases from V and 3 bases from J; bases unmatched to any gene: 1. From germline, CDR1 is KGHDR and CDR2 SFDVKD. The length of the CDR3 is 12 residues. CDR3 DNA: TGTGCCACACAGGGGGCGACAGATACGCAGTATTTT. Protein sequence: CATQGATDTQYF.

V and J are TRBV9 and TRBJ1-5; no firm D call. V was pared by 4 bases and J by 4 bases, with 3 bases between. The CDR3 consists of 11 residues. Germline lookup yields CDR1 SGDLS and CDR2 YYNGEE. The CDR3, as DNA: TGTGCCAGCAGCCCAAATCAGCCCCAGCATTTT. Translating gives CASSPNQPQHF.

The chain is built from TRBV9 and TRBJ2-3; 9 bases match TRBD2. V was clipped by 0 bases and J by 0 bases; unmatched bases: 5. The CDR3 has 17 residues. Per the germline V gene, CDR1 is SGDLS and CDR2 is YYNGEE. CDR3 sequence (DNA): TGTGCCAGCAGCGTAGCTTTTACTAGCGGGAGCACAGATACGCAGTATTTT. Protein product: CASSVAFTSGSTDTQYF.

CDR3 sequence: CASSQVRDRWNSYNEQFF. As DNA, the CDR3 is TGTGCCAGCAGCCAAGTGAGGGACAGATGGAACTCCTACAATGAGCAGTTCTTC. The chain links TRBV14 to TRBJ2-1; the match to TRBD1 covers 7 bases. V lost 1 base and J lost 0; bases outside the gene matches: 9. CDR1 and CDR2 from the germline V gene are SGHDN and FVKESK. This CDR3 comprises 18 residues.

This chain links TRBV5-4 with TRBJ2-1, with D possibly matching TRBD2 (5 bases). Deletions cut 4 bases from V and 7 bases from J, with 24 bases between. The V gene's germline CDR1 is SGHNT and CDR2 YYREEE (reference sequence). CDR3 length: 17 residues. DNA for the CDR3: TGTGCCAGCAGCCTCACGTCGAGTAGCGTCTCTGGGAATGAGCAGTTCTTC. Translation: CASSLTSSSVSGNEQFF.

In DNA form, the CDR3 reads TGTGCCAGCAGCTCTATGCCGACAGGATGGAGTGGCTACACCTTC. Its protein is CASSSMPTGWSGYTF. The chain uses TRBV7-9 and TRBJ1-2; TRBD1 is a possible D gene (6 bases). Germline CDR1 is SEHNR and CDR2 is FQNEAQ (reference sequence). Trimming removed 4 bases at V and 7 bases at J, with 19 bases between. The CDR3 loop spans 15 amino acids.

In this sample, this clone turned up once. The chain joins TRBV5-4 to TRBJ1-2; TRBD1 agrees at 8 bases. Germline V gives CDR1 SGHNT, CDR2 YYREEE (reference sequence). There are 16 residues in the CDR3. V was clipped by 4 bases and J by 3 bases; unmatched bases: 11. The CDR3 nucleotides read TGTGCCAGCAGCGTGGACCGGGACAGGTGGCACTATGGCTACACCTTC. It yields the protein CASSVDRDRWHYGYTF.